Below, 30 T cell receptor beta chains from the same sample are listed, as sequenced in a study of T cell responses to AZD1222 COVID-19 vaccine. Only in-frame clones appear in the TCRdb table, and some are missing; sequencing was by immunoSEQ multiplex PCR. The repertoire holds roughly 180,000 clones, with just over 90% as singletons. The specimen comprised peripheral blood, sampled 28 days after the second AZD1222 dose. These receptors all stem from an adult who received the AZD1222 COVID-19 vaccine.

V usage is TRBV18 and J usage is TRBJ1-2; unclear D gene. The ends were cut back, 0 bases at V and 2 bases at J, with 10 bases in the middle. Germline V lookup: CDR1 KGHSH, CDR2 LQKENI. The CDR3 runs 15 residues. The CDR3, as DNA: TGTGCCAGCTCACCACCCAGAGGGTCCAACTATGGCTACACCTTC. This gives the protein CASSPPRGSNYGYTF.

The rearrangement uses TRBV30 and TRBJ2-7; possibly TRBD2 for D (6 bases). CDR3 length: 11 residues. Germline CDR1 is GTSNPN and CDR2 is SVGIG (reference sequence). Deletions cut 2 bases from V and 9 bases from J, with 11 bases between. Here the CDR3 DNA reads TGTGCCTGGAGTATGGAGGGTGGGCAGTACTTC. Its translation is CAWSMEGGQYF.

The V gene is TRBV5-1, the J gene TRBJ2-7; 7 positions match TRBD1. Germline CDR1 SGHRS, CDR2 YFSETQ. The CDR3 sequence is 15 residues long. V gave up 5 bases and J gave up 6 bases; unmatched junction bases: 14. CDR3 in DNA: TGCGCCAGCAGTACTAACTCCGGGACAGCCGGCGAGCAGTACTTC. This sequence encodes CASSTNSGTAGEQYF.

The CDR3 sequence: CASSLAYPGANTEAFF. The CDR3 nucleotides read TGTGCCAGCAGCTTAGCGTATCCAGGGGCTAACACTGAAGCTTTCTTT. V gene TRBV7-2 combines with J gene TRBJ1-1; maybe TRBD1 (6 bases). Germline CDR1 is SGHTA and CDR2 is FQGNSA. Deletions cut 0 bases from V and 2 bases from J, with 13 bases between. This CDR3 has 16 amino acids.

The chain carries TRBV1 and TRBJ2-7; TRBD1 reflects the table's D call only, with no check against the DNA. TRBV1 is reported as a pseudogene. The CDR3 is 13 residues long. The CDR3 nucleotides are TGCACCAGCAGCCAAGATCCAGGTAAAGAGCAGTACTTC. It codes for CTSSQDPGKEQYF.

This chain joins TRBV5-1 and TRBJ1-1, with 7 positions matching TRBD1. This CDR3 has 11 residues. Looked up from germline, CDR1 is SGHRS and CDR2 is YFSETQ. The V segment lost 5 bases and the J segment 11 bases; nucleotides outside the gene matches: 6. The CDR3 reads CASRSTGAAFF. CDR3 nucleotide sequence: TGCGCCAGCAGATCCACAGGGGCGGCTTTCTTT.

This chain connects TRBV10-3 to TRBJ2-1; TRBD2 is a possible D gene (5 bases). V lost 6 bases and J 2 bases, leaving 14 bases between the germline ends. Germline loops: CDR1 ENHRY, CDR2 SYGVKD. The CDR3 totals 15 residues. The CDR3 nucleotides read TGTGCCATCAGGGCCGGGTTCGGGGCCTACAATGAGCAGTTCTTC. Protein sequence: CAIRAGFGAYNEQFF.

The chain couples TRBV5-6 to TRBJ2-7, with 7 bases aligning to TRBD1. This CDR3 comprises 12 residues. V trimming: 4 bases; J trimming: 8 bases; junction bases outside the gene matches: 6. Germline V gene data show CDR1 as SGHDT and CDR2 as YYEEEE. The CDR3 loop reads CASSKTGLQQYF. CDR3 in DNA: TGTGCCAGCAGCAAGACAGGGCTACAGCAGTACTTC. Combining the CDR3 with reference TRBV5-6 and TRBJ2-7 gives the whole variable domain DAGVTQSPTHLIKTRGQQVTLRCSPKSGHDTVSWYQQALGQGPQFIFQYYEEEERQRGNFPDRFSGHQFPNYSSELNVNALLLGDSALYLCASSKTGLQQYFGPGTRLTVT.

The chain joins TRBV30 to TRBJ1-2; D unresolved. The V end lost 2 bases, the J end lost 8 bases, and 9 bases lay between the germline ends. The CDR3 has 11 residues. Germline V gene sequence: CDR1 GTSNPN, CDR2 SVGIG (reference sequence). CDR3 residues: CAWSYSRGYTF. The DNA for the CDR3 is TGTGCCTGGAGTTACTCGCGGGGCTACACCTTC.

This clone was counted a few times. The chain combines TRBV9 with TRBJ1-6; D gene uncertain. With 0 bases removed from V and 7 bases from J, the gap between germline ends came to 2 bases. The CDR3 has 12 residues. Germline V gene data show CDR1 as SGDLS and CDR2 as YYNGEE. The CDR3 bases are TGTGCCAGCAGCGTAGGGAATTCACCCCTCCACTTT. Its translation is CASSVGNSPLHF. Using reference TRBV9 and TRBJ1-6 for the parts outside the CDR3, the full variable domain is DSGVTQTPKHLITATGQRVTLRCSPRSGDLSVYWYQQSLDQGLQFLIQYYNGEERAKGNILERFSAQQFPDLHSELNLSSLELGDSALYFCASSVGNSPLHFGNGTRLTVT.

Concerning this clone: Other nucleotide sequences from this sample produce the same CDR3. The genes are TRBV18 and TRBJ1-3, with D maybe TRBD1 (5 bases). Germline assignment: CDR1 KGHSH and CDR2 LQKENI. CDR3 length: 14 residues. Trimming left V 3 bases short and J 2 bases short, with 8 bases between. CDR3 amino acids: CASSPQGAGNTIYF. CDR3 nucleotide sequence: TGTGCCAGCTCACCCCAGGGCGCTGGAAACACCATATATTTT.

The DNA for the CDR3 is TGTGCCAGCAGCTTGAGGCCCGATGGTAATTCACCCCTCCACTTT. It is translated as CASSLRPDGNSPLHF. V gene TRBV7-2 combines with J gene TRBJ1-6; D gene ambiguous. This CDR3 spans 15 amino acids. CDR1 is SGHTA and CDR2 is FQGNSA in the germline V gene. Trimming shortened V by 3 bases and J by 6 bases, and 12 bases separated the two germline ends.

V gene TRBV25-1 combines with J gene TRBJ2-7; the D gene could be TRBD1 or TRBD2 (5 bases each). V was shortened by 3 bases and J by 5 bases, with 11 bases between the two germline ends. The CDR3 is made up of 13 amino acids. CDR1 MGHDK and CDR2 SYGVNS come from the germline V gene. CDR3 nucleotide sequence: TGTGCCAGCAGTGAGCCGGGGCTCCACGAGCAGTACTTC. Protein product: CASSEPGLHEQYF.

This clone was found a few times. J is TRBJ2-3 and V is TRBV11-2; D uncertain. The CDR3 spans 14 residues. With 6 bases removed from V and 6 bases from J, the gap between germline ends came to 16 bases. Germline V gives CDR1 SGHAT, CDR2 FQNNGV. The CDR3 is CASSPFLLADTQYF. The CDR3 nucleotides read TGTGCCAGCAGTCCTTTTCTTCTGGCGGATACGCAGTATTTT.

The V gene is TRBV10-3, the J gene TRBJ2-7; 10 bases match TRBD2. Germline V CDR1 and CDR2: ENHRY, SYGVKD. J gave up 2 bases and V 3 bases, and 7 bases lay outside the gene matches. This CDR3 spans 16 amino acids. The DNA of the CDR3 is TGTGCCATCAGTGATACGGGACTAGCGCGGCCCTACGAGCAGTACTTC. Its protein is CAISDTGLARPYEQYF.

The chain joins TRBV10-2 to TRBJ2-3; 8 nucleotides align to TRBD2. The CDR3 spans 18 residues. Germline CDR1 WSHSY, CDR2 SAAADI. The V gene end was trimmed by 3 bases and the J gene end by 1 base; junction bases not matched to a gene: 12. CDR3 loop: CASSEAAGQTSGTDTQYF. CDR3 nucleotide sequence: TGCGCCAGCAGTGAAGCAGCAGGCCAGACTAGCGGCACAGATACGCAGTATTTT.

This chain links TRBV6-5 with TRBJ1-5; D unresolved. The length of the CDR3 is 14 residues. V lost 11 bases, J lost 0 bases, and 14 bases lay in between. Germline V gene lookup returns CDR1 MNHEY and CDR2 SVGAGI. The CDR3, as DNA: TGTGCCTCCGGACGGATGTATAGCAATCAGCCCCAGCATTTT. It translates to CASGRMYSNQPQHF.

The CDR3 sequence: CASSGTPMGTEAFF. CDR3 nucleotide sequence: TGTGCCAGCAGCGGCACCCCTATGGGGACTGAAGCTTTCTTT. The chain joins TRBV2 to TRBJ1-1; no firm D call. CDR1 and CDR2 (germline): SNHLY, FYNNEI. The V and J ends lost 6 bases and 5 bases respectively, with 16 bases between them. The CDR3 covers 14 residues.

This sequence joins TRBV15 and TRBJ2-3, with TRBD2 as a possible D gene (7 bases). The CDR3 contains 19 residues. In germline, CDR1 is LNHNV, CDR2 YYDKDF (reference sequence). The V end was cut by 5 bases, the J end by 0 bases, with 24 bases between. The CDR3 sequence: CATSLSFWGGGPSTDTQYF. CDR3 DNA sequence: TGTGCCACCAGCCTGTCTTTCTGGGGGGGCGGACCTAGCACAGATACGCAGTATTTT.

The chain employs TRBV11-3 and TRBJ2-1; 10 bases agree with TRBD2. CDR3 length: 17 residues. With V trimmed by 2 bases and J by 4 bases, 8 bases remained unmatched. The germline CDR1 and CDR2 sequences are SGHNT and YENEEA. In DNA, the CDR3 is TGTGCCAGCAGCTTAACCGGGACTAGCGTTGGTTACAATGAGCAGTTCTTC. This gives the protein CASSLTGTSVGYNEQFF.

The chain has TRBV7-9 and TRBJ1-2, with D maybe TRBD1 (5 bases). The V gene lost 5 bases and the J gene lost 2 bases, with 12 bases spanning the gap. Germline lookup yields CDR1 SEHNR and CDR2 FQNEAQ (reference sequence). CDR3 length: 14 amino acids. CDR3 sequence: CASSPGDLNYGYTF. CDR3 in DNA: TGTGCCAGCAGCCCGGGGGACCTAAACTATGGCTACACCTTC.

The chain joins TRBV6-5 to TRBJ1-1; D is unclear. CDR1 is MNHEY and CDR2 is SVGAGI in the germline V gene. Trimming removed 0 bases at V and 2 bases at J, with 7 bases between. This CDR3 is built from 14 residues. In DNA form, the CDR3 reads TGTGCCAGCAGTTACTCGGGCTACAACACTGAAGCTTTCTTT. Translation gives CASSYSGYNTEAFF.

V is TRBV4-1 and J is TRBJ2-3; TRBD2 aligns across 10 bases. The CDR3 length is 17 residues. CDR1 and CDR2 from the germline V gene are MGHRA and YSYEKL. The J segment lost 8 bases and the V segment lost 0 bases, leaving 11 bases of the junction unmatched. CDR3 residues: CASSQDPAGGPVATQYF. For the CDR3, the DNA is TGCGCCAGCAGCCAAGATCCAGCGGGAGGGCCGGTAGCTACGCAGTATTTT.

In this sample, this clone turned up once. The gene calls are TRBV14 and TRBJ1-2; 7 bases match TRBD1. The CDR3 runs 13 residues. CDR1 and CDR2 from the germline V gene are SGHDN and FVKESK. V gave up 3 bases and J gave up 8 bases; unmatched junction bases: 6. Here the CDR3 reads CASSHYRGEGYTF. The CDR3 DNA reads TGTGCCAGCAGCCATTACAGGGGAGAGGGCTACACCTTC.

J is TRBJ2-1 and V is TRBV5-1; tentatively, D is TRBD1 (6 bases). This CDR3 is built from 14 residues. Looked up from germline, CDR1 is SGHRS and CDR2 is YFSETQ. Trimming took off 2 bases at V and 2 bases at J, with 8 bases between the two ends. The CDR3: CASSFGTTYNEQFF. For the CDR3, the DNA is TGCGCCAGCAGCTTCGGGACAACCTACAATGAGCAGTTCTTC.

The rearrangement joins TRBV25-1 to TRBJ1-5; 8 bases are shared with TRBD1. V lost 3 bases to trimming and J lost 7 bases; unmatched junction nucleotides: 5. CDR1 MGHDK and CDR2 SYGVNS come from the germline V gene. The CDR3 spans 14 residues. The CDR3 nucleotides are TGTGCCAGCAGTGACGGCAGGGGGCACCAGCCCCAGCATTTT. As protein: CASSDGRGHQPQHF.

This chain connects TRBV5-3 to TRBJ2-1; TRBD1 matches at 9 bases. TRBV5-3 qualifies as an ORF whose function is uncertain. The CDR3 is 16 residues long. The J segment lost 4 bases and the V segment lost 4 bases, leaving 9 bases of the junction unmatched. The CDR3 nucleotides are TGTGCCAGAAGCATCCGGGACAGGGAGGCATACAATGAGCAGTTCTTC. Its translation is CARSIRDREAYNEQFF.

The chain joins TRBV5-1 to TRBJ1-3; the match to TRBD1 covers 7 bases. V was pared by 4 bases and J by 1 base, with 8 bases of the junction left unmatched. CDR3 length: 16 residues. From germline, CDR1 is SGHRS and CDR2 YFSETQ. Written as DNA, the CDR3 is TGCGCCAGCAGCAACGGGGCCAGGGGGTCTGGAAACACCATATATTTT. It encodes CASSNGARGSGNTIYF.

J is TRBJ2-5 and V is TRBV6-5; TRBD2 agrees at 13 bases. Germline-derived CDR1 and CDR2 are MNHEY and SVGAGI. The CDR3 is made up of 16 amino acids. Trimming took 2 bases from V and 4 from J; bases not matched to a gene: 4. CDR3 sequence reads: CASSYTGLAGSETQYF. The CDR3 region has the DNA TGTGCCAGCAGTTACACGGGACTAGCGGGGTCAGAGACCCAGTACTTC.

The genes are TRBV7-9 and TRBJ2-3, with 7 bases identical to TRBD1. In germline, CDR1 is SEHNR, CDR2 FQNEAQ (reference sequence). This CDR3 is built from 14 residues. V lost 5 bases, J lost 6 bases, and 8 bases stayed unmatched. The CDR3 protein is CASSHRQGEDTQYF. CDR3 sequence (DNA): TGTGCCAGCAGCCATCGACAGGGTGAGGATACGCAGTATTTT.